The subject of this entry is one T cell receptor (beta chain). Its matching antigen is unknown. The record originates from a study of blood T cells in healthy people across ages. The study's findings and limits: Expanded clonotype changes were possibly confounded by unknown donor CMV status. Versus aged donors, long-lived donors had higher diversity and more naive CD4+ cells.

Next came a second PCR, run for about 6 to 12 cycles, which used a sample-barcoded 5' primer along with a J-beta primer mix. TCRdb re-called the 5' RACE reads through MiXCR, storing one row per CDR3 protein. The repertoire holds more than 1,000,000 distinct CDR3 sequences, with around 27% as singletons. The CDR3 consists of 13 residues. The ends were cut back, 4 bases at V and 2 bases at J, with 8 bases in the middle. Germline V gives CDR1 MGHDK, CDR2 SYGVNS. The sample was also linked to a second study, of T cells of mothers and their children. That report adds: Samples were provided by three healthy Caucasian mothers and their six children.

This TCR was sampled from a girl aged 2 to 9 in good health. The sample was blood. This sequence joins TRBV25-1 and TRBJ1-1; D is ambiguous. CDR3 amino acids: CASSGEANTEAFF. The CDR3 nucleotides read TGTGCCAGCAGTGGCGAAGCAAACACTGAAGCTTTCTTT.